Listed below are T cell receptor beta chains from one sample, sequenced in a study of blood T cell repertoires in COVID-19. Measured with immunoSEQ multiplex PCR; TCRdb has only the in-frame clones, and not every one. The sample holds roughly 230,000 clones, around 90% seen once. What was sequenced was peripheral blood. The receptors stem from a man younger than 45 with COVID-19, enrolled during active disease. CDR3s include the opening cysteine and the closing phenylalanine or tryptophan. D genes are given only for firm matches. The size field is filled for only some rows; it gives once, few, many or a size class.

v_call: TRBV4-1; d_call: .; j_call: TRBJ2-3; clone_size: .; cdr3_length: 16; cdr3_aa: CASSQTGTPSPDTQYF; cdr3_nt: TGCGCCAGCAGCCAGACCGGGACACCCTCCCCGGATACGCAGTATTTT
v_call: TRBV6-5; d_call: .; j_call: TRBJ2-4; clone_size: .; cdr3_length: 14; cdr3_aa: CASSYQGPKNIQYF; cdr3_nt: TGTGCCAGCAGTTACCAGGGGCCCAAAAACATTCAGTACTTC
v_call: TRBV10-3; d_call: .; j_call: TRBJ1-3; clone_size: .; cdr3_length: 14; cdr3_aa: CAIAVGGSGNTIYF; cdr3_nt: TGTGCCATCGCGGTGGGGGGCTCTGGAAACACCATATATTTT
v_call: TRBV4-1; d_call: .; j_call: TRBJ2-1; clone_size: .; cdr3_length: 15; cdr3_aa: CASSQDGGDYNEQFF; cdr3_nt: TGCGCCAGCAGCCAAGACGGGGGAGATTACAATGAGCAGTTCTTC
v_call: TRBV27; d_call: .; j_call: TRBJ1-1; clone_size: .; cdr3_length: 15; cdr3_aa: CASSLSSTGNTEAFF; cdr3_nt: TGTGCCAGCAGTTTATCGAGTACAGGGAACACTGAAGCTTTCTTT
v_call: TRBV9; d_call: TRBD1; j_call: TRBJ1-3; clone_size: .; cdr3_length: 14; cdr3_aa: CASSGTGSGNTIYF; cdr3_nt: TGTGCCAGCAGTGGGACAGGCTCTGGAAACACCATATATTTT
v_call: TRBV5-1; d_call: TRBD1; j_call: TRBJ1-2; clone_size: .; cdr3_length: 15; cdr3_aa: CASSLAGQGGYGYTF; cdr3_nt: TGCGCCAGCAGCTTGGCGGGACAGGGAGGCTATGGCTACACCTTC
v_call: TRBV2; d_call: .; j_call: TRBJ2-5; clone_size: .; cdr3_length: 15; cdr3_aa: CAIPTGRGRQETQYF; cdr3_nt: TGTGCCATCCCCACGGGGCGGGGCAGACAAGAGACCCAGTACTTC
v_call: TRBV30; d_call: .; j_call: TRBJ1-4; clone_size: .; cdr3_length: 12; cdr3_aa: CAWSPGGEKLFF; cdr3_nt: TGTGCCTGGAGTCCGGGGGGTGAAAAACTGTTTTTT
v_call: TRBV6-6; d_call: TRBD2; j_call: TRBJ2-2; clone_size: .; cdr3_length: 16; cdr3_aa: CASSYSTMGGAGELFF; cdr3_nt: TGTGCCAGCAGTTACTCGACTATGGGGGGGGCCGGGGAGCTGTTTTTT
v_call: TRBV7-9; d_call: .; j_call: TRBJ1-6; clone_size: .; cdr3_length: 14; cdr3_aa: CASSQDSENSPLHF; cdr3_nt: TGTGCCAGCAGCCAGGACAGCGAAAATTCACCCCTCCACTTT
v_call: TRBV7-9; d_call: TRBD1; j_call: TRBJ1-2; clone_size: .; cdr3_length: 13; cdr3_aa: CASSSQGVYGYTF; cdr3_nt: TGTGCCAGCAGCTCGCAGGGGGTCTATGGCTACACCTTC
v_call: TRBV18; d_call: .; j_call: TRBJ1-5; clone_size: .; cdr3_length: 12; cdr3_aa: CASSPRGQPQHF; cdr3_nt: TGTGCCAGCTCACCACGAGGTCAGCCCCAGCATTTT
v_call: TRBV19; d_call: TRBD1; j_call: TRBJ1-5; clone_size: .; cdr3_length: 15; cdr3_aa: CASSNLQGPHQPQHF; cdr3_nt: TGTGCCAGTAGTAACCTACAGGGGCCACATCAGCCCCAGCATTTT
v_call: TRBV18; d_call: .; j_call: TRBJ2-3; clone_size: .; cdr3_length: 13; cdr3_aa: CASSRTSTDTQYF; cdr3_nt: TGTGCCAGCTCTCGAACTAGCACAGATACGCAGTATTTT
v_call: TRBV7-9; d_call: .; j_call: TRBJ1-2; clone_size: .; cdr3_length: 14; cdr3_aa: CASSPDNRGYGYTF; cdr3_nt: TGTGCCAGCAGCCCTGATAACCGGGGCTATGGCTACACCTTC
v_call: TRBV13; d_call: TRBD1; j_call: TRBJ2-1; clone_size: .; cdr3_length: 14; cdr3_aa: CASSLAQGVGEQFF; cdr3_nt: TGTGCCAGCAGCTTAGCACAGGGGGTTGGTGAGCAGTTCTTC
v_call: TRBV5-5; d_call: .; j_call: TRBJ1-2; clone_size: .; cdr3_length: 16; cdr3_aa: CASSPAGGTRNYGYTF; cdr3_nt: TGTGCCAGCAGCCCCGCCGGGGGGACGAGAAACTATGGCTACACCTTC
v_call: TRBV4-1; d_call: .; j_call: TRBJ1-4; clone_size: .; cdr3_length: 16; cdr3_aa: CASSQVAFVSGGQLFF; cdr3_nt: TGCGCCAGCAGCCAAGTAGCTTTTGTTTCGGGGGGTCAACTGTTTTTT
v_call: TRBV3-1/TRBV3-2; d_call: TRBD1; j_call: TRBJ2-2; clone_size: .; cdr3_length: 16; cdr3_aa: CASSRPGTANTGELFF; cdr3_nt: TGTGCCAGCAGCCGCCCAGGGACAGCGAACACCGGGGAGCTGTTTTTT
v_call: TRBV7-9; d_call: .; j_call: TRBJ1-1; clone_size: .; cdr3_length: 17; cdr3_aa: CASSLPRRDRGGTEAFF; cdr3_nt: TGTGCCAGCAGCCTACCAAGGCGAGACAGAGGGGGAACTGAAGCTTTCTTT
v_call: TRBV5-4; d_call: TRBD1; j_call: TRBJ1-2; clone_size: .; cdr3_length: 14; cdr3_aa: CASSLRGQGDGYTF; cdr3_nt: TGTGCCAGCAGCTTGCGTGGACAGGGGGATGGCTACACCTTC
v_call: TRBV11-1; d_call: .; j_call: TRBJ1-1; clone_size: .; cdr3_length: 15; cdr3_aa: CASSLTTGFNTEAFF; cdr3_nt: TGTGCCAGCAGCTTAACAACAGGTTTCAACACTGAAGCTTTCTTT
v_call: TRBV7-6; d_call: TRBD1; j_call: TRBJ2-7; clone_size: .; cdr3_length: 15; cdr3_aa: CASSSRTGGQDEQYF; cdr3_nt: TGTGCCAGCAGCTCCCGAACAGGGGGTCAGGACGAGCAGTACTTC
v_call: TRBV5-6; d_call: .; j_call: TRBJ1-5; clone_size: .; cdr3_length: 15; cdr3_aa: CASSFGGGKGQPQHF; cdr3_nt: TGTGCCAGCAGCTTCGGGGGAGGAAAGGGGCAGCCCCAGCATTTT
v_call: TRBV2; d_call: .; j_call: TRBJ1-1; clone_size: .; cdr3_length: 15; cdr3_aa: CASNAGLGMNTEAFF; cdr3_nt: TGTGCCAGCAATGCTGGACTCGGCATGAACACTGAAGCTTTCTTT
v_call: TRBV30; d_call: .; j_call: TRBJ1-5; clone_size: .; cdr3_length: 14; cdr3_aa: CAWSVAVINQPQHF; cdr3_nt: TGTGCCTGGAGTGTGGCAGTGATCAATCAGCCCCAGCATTTT
v_call: TRBV2; d_call: TRBD2; j_call: TRBJ2-1; clone_size: .; cdr3_length: 16; cdr3_aa: CASRRRTSGGGNEQFF; cdr3_nt: TGTGCCAGCAGGCGCCGCACTAGCGGGGGGGGCAATGAGCAGTTCTTC
v_call: TRBV9; d_call: TRBD1; j_call: TRBJ1-6; clone_size: .; cdr3_length: 16; cdr3_aa: CASSVTGLGDNSPLHF; cdr3_nt: TGTGCCAGCAGCGTGACAGGGTTGGGAGATAATTCACCCCTCCACTTT
v_call: TRBV24-1; d_call: TRBD2; j_call: TRBJ2-1; clone_size: .; cdr3_length: 18; cdr3_aa: CATSDPLKTSGRSNEQFF; cdr3_nt: TGTGCCACCAGTGACCCACTAAAGACTAGCGGGAGATCCAATGAGCAGTTCTTC
v_call: TRBV9; d_call: .; j_call: TRBJ2-5; clone_size: .; cdr3_length: 15; cdr3_aa: CASSAGKNRAETQYF; cdr3_nt: TGTGCCAGCAGCGCCGGGAAAAACAGGGCAGAGACCCAGTACTTC
v_call: TRBV19; d_call: TRBD1; j_call: TRBJ1-1; clone_size: once; cdr3_length: 15; cdr3_aa: CASNSAGGMESEAFF; cdr3_nt: TGTGCCAGTAACTCAGCAGGGGGCATGGAGTCTGAAGCTTTCTTT
v_call: TRBV4-1; d_call: .; j_call: TRBJ2-1; clone_size: .; cdr3_length: 17; cdr3_aa: CASSQESPRSSYNEQFF; cdr3_nt: TGCGCCAGCAGCCAAGAATCACCGAGGAGCTCCTACAATGAGCAGTTCTTC
v_call: TRBV3-1/TRBV3-2; d_call: .; j_call: TRBJ2-7; clone_size: .; cdr3_length: 15; cdr3_aa: CASSLEYLGGSPPYF; cdr3_nt: TGTGCCAGCAGCCTGGAGTACTTGGGGGGATCCCCGCCGTACTTC
v_call: TRBV5-1; d_call: .; j_call: TRBJ1-1; clone_size: .; cdr3_length: 14; cdr3_aa: CASSLAGMNTEAFF; cdr3_nt: TGCGCCAGCAGCTTAGCGGGTATGAACACTGAAGCTTTCTTT
v_call: TRBV5-4; d_call: .; j_call: TRBJ1-4; clone_size: .; cdr3_length: 14; cdr3_aa: CASSLAGGSEKLFF; cdr3_nt: TGTGCCAGCAGCCTAGCCGGTGGAAGTGAAAAACTGTTTTTT
v_call: TRBV3-1/TRBV3-2; d_call: .; j_call: TRBJ2-1; clone_size: .; cdr3_length: 14; cdr3_aa: CASSQDLGGNEQFF; cdr3_nt: TGTGCCAGCAGCCAAGATCTTGGAGGAAATGAGCAGTTCTTC
v_call: TRBV7-3; d_call: TRBD1; j_call: TRBJ1-2; clone_size: .; cdr3_length: 13; cdr3_aa: CASSPDRGPGYTF; cdr3_nt: TGTGCCAGCAGCCCCGACAGGGGGCCTGGCTACACCTTC
v_call: TRBV9; d_call: .; j_call: TRBJ1-4; clone_size: .; cdr3_length: 17; cdr3_aa: CASSVGVGGPTNEKLFF; cdr3_nt: TGTGCCAGCAGCGTAGGTGTTGGGGGCCCAACTAATGAAAAACTGTTTTTT
v_call: TRBV5-1; d_call: TRBD1; j_call: TRBJ2-2; clone_size: .; cdr3_length: 15; cdr3_aa: CASSGRQGDTGELFF; cdr3_nt: TGCGCCAGCAGCGGACGACAGGGGGACACCGGGGAGCTGTTTTTT
v_call: TRBV28; d_call: .; j_call: TRBJ1-2; clone_size: .; cdr3_length: 12; cdr3_aa: CASSLLNGGYTF; cdr3_nt: TGTGCCAGCAGTTTATTAAACGGTGGCTACACCTTC
v_call: TRBV6-5; d_call: .; j_call: TRBJ1-6; clone_size: .; cdr3_length: 14; cdr3_aa: CASSPDKNNSPLHF; cdr3_nt: TGTGCCAGCAGCCCGGACAAGAATAATTCACCCCTCCACTTT
v_call: TRBV19; d_call: TRBD1; j_call: TRBJ1-5; clone_size: .; cdr3_length: 15; cdr3_aa: CASSKGQGGNQPQHF; cdr3_nt: TGTGCCAGTAGTAAGGGACAGGGCGGCAATCAGCCCCAGCATTTT
v_call: TRBV3-1/TRBV3-2; d_call: TRBD2; j_call: TRBJ2-1; clone_size: .; cdr3_length: 17; cdr3_aa: CASSQELAGGHYNEQFF; cdr3_nt: TGTGCCAGCAGCCAAGAACTAGCGGGGGGTCACTACAATGAGCAGTTCTTC
v_call: TRBV30; d_call: .; j_call: TRBJ1-3; clone_size: once; cdr3_length: 15; cdr3_aa: CAWKNGGLAGNTIYF; cdr3_nt: TGTGCCTGGAAAAATGGCGGGCTCGCTGGAAACACCATATATTTT
v_call: TRBV29-1; d_call: .; j_call: TRBJ2-5; clone_size: .; cdr3_length: 12; cdr3_aa: CSVAPGEETQYF; cdr3_nt: TGCAGCGTTGCTCCCGGGGAAGAGACCCAGTACTTC
v_call: TRBV10-3; d_call: TRBD1; j_call: TRBJ1-1; clone_size: .; cdr3_length: 14; cdr3_aa: CAVQPGQGYTEAFF; cdr3_nt: TGTGCCGTACAACCGGGACAGGGTTACACTGAAGCTTTCTTT
v_call: TRBV23-1; d_call: TRBD1; j_call: TRBJ2-2; clone_size: .; cdr3_length: 15; cdr3_aa: CATKGTGENTGELFF; cdr3_nt: TGCGCCACCAAGGGGACAGGGGAGAACACCGGGGAGCTGTTTTTT
v_call: TRBV10-1; d_call: .; j_call: TRBJ1-1; clone_size: .; cdr3_length: 12; cdr3_aa: CASKGMNTEAFF; cdr3_nt: TGCGCCAGCAAGGGGATGAACACTGAAGCTTTCTTT